This TCR beta chain was sequenced during a study of blood T cell repertoires in COVID-19. V lost 7 bases, J lost 3 bases, and 11 bases stayed unmatched. This CDR3 contains 15 residues. Germline CDR1 and CDR2: SNHLY and FYNNEI. In the study's own analysis: Estimated nucleated cell counts came from reference gene primer amplification. Assay: immunoSEQ multiplex PCR; the TCRdb copy retains only in-frame clones and omits some. The V and J calls and clone size are taken from that table; D and trimming were inferred from the DNA. The sample holds 200,000 to 250,000 clones, about 81% seen once. The receptor was isolated from a woman in her 70s with COVID-19, enrolled during active disease. The sample was peripheral blood. The rearrangement links TRBV2 to TRBJ1-1, with 7 bases fitting TRBD1. CDR3 DNA sequence: TGTGCCAGCACGCCCCGGGTCCAGGGGGACACTGAAGCTTTCTTT. Translation gives CASTPRVQGDTEAFF.